Sequencing of this T cell receptor beta chain was carried out in a study of T cell changes during pregnancy in multiple sclerosis. Profiling relied on immunoSEQ multiplex PCR, and the TCRdb table lists in-frame clones only, not all of them. This repertoire shows approximately 98,000 clones, about 90% found once; its top ten account for approximately 2.2%. The CDR3 length is 14 residues. Germline V gives CDR1 SGHNT, CDR2 YYREEE (reference sequence). Trimming shortened V by 4 bases and J by 3 bases, and 14 bases separated the two germline ends. The sequence was obtained from a female donor in good health, enrolled as a control in a pregnancy study. This sample comprised peripheral blood, obtained after pregnancy. This sequence joins TRBV5-4 and TRBJ2-7, with a weak D call TRBD2 (6 bases). CDR3 residues: CASSPTGGNYEQYF. The CDR3, as DNA: TGTGCCAGCAGCCCGACCGGGGGAAACTACGAGCAGTACTTC.